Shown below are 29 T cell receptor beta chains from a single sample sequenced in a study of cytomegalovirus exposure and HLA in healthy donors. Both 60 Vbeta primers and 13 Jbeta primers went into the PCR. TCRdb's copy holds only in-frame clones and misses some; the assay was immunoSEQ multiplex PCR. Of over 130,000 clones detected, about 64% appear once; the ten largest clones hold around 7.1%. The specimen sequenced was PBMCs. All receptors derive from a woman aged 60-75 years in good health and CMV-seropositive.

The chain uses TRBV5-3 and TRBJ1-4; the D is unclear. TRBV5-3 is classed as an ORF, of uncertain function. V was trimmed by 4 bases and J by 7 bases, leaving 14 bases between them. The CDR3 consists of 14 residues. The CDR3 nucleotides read TGTGCCAGAAGCGTGGACGTACGGTTTGAAAAACTGTTTTTT. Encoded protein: CARSVDVRFEKLFF.

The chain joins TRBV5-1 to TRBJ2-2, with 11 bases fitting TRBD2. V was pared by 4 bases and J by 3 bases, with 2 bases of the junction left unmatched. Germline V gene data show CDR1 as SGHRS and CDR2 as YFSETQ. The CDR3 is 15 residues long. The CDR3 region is CASSPLAGDTGELFF. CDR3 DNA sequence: TGCGCCAGCAGCCCACTAGCGGGAGACACCGGGGAGCTGTTTTTT. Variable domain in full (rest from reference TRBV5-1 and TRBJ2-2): KAGVTQTPRYLIKTRGQQVTLSCSPISGHRSVSWYQQTPGQGLQFLFEYFSETQRNKGNFPGRFSGRQFSNSRSEMNVSTLELGDSALYLCASSPLAGDTGELFFGEGSRLTVL.

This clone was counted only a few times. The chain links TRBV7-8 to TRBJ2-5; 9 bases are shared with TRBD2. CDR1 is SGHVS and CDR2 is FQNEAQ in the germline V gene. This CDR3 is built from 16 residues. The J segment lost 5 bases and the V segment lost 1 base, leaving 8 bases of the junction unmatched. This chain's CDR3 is CASSLVISGSGETQYF. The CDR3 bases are TGTGCCAGCAGCTTAGTGATTAGCGGGAGCGGGGAGACCCAGTACTTC.

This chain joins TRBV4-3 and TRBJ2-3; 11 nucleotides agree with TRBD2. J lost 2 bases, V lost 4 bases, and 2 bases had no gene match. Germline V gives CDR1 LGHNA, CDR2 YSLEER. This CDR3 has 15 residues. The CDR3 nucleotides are TGCGCCAGCAGCCTACTAGCGGGGGACACAGATACGCAGTATTTT. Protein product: CASSLLAGDTDTQYF.

The CDR3 DNA follows: TGTGCCAGCTCACTGGGGGCAGGAGACTATGGCTACACCTTC. It translates to CASSLGAGDYGYTF. This chain connects TRBV18 to TRBJ1-2, with D perhaps TRBD1 (6 bases). Trimming removed 4 bases from V and 3 bases from J, with 12 bases in between. The CDR3 runs to 14 residues. Looked up from germline, CDR1 is KGHSH and CDR2 is LQKENI.

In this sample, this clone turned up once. The CDR3: CSVSGVKNIQYF. CDR3 sequence (DNA): TGCAGCGTTTCTGGAGTCAAAAACATTCAGTACTTC. The rearrangement uses TRBV29-1 and TRBJ2-4, with D unresolved. The length of the CDR3 is 12 residues. The germline V gene encodes CDR1 SQVTM and CDR2 ANQGSEA. The V end lost 5 bases, the J end lost 3 bases, and 8 bases lay between the germline ends.

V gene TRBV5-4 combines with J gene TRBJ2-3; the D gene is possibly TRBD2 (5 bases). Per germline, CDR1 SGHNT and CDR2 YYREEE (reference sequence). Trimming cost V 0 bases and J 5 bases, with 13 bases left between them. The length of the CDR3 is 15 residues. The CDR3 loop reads CASSLAGVVVDTQYF. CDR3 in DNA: TGTGCCAGCAGCTTGGCCGGGGTTGTGGTAGATACGCAGTATTTT.

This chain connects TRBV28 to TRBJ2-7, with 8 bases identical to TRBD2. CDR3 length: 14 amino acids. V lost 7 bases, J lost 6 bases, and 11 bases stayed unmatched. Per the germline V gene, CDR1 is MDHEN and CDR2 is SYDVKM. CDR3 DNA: TGTGCCAGCATTAATAGCGGGGCTGCCCGCGAGCAGTACTTC. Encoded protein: CASINSGAAREQYF.

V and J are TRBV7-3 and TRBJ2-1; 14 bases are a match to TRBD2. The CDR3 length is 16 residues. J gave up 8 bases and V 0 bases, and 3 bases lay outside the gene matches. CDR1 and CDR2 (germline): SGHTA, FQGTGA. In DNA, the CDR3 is TGTGCCAGCAGCTTAACAGGGACTAGCGGGAGACATGAGCAGTTCTTC. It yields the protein CASSLTGTSGRHEQFF.

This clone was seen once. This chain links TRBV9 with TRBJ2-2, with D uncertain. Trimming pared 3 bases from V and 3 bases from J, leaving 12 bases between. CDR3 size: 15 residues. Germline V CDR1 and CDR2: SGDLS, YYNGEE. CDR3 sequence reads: CASSAKVADTGELFF. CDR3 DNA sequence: TGTGCCAGCAGCGCCAAGGTGGCGGACACCGGGGAGCTGTTTTTT. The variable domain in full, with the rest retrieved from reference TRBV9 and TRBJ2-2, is DSGVTQTPKHLITATGQRVTLRCSPRSGDLSVYWYQQSLDQGLQFLIQYYNGEERAKGNILERFSAQQFPDLHSELNLSSLELGDSALYFCASSAKVADTGELFFGEGSRLTVL.

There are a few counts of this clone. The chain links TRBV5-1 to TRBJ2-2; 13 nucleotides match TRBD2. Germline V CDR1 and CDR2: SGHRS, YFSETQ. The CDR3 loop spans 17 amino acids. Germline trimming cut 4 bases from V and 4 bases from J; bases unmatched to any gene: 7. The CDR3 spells CASSIGTSGKGTGELFF. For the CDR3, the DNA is TGCGCCAGCAGCATCGGGACTAGCGGGAAAGGCACCGGGGAGCTGTTTTTT. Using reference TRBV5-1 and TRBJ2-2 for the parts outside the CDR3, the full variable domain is KAGVTQTPRYLIKTRGQQVTLSCSPISGHRSVSWYQQTPGQGLQFLFEYFSETQRNKGNFPGRFSGRQFSNSRSEMNVSTLELGDSALYLCASSIGTSGKGTGELFFGEGSRLTVL.

The CDR3 bases are TGTGCCAGCAGCGCAGGGTTGAGTGGCTACACCTTC. Translating gives CASSAGLSGYTF. V and J are TRBV6-5 and TRBJ1-2; D is possibly TRBD1 (5 bases). The V end lost 6 bases, the J end lost 7 bases, and 12 bases lay between the germline ends. The CDR3 contains 12 residues. Germline CDR1 is MNHEY and CDR2 is SVGAGI.

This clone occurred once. Here the CDR3 reads CASSFTLPGQGARWEKLFF. CDR3 bases: TGTGCCAGCAGTTTCACTCTACCTGGACAGGGCGCCCGGTGGGAAAAACTGTTTTTT. The rearrangement uses TRBV7-9 and TRBJ1-4, with 8 bases matching TRBD1. The CDR3 runs to 19 residues. Germline V gives CDR1 SEHNR, CDR2 FQNEAQ (reference sequence). V dropped 6 bases and J dropped 8; count of bases not matched to a gene: 23.

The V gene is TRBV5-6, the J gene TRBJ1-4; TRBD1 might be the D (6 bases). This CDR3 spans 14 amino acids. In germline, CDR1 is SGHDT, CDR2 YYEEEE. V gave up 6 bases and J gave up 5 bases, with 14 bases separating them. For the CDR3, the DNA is TGTGCCAGCACTCCGGGACAAAGGAATGAAAAACTGTTTTTT. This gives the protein CASTPGQRNEKLFF.

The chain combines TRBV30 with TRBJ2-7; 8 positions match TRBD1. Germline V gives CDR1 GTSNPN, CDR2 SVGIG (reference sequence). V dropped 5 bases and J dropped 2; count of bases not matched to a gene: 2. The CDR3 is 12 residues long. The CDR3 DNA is TGTGCCTGGGGACAGGGAGCCTACGAGCAGTACTTC. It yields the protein CAWGQGAYEQYF.

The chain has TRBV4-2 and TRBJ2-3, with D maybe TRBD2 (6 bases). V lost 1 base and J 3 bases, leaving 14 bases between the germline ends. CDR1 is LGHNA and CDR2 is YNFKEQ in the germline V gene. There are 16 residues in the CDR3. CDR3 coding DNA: TGTGCCAGCAGCCAAGGGGCTAGCGTCGGGACAGATACGCAGTATTTT. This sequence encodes CASSQGASVGTDTQYF.

The CDR3: CASSFQTNGEQFF. CDR3 nucleotide sequence: TGTGCCAGCAGCTTCCAGACTAACGGTGAGCAGTTCTTC. The chain employs TRBV7-2 and TRBJ2-1, with D perhaps matching TRBD2 (5 bases). Germline CDR1 and CDR2: SGHTA and FQGNSA. The CDR3 is 13 amino acids. Trimming shortened V by 3 bases and J by 9 bases, and 12 bases separated the two germline ends. The full variable domain, its missing parts supplied by reference TRBV7-2 and TRBJ2-1, is GAGVSQSPSNKVTEKGKDVELRCDPISGHTALYWYRQSLGQGLEFLIYFQGNSAPDKSGLPSDRFSAERTGGSVSTLTIQRTQQEDSAVYLCASSFQTNGEQFFGPGTRLTVL.

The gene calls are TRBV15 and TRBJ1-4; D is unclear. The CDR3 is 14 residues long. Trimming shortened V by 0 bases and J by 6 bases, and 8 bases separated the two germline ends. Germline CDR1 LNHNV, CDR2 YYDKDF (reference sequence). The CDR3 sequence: CATSRDITDEKLFF. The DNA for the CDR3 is TGTGCCACCAGCAGAGATATAACGGATGAAAAACTGTTTTTT.

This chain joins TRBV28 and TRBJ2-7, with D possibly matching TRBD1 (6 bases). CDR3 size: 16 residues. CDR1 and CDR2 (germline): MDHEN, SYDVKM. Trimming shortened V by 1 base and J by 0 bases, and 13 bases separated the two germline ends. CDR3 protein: CASSLSATGGSYEQYF. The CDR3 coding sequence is TGTGCCAGCAGTTTATCCGCGACAGGAGGCTCCTACGAGCAGTACTTC.

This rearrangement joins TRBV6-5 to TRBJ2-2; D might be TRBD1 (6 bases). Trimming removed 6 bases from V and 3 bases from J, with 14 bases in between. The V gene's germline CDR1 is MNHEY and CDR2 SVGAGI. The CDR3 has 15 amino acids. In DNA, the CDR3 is TGTGCCAGCAGCCAACTGGGGGCGTACACCGGGGAGCTGTTTTTT. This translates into CASSQLGAYTGELFF.

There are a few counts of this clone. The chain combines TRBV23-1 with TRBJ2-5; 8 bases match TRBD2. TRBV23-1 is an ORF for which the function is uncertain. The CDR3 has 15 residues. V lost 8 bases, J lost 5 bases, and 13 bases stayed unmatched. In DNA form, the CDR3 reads TGCGCCAGCGGTGCGACTAGCGAGACTGTGGAGACCCAGTACTTC. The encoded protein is CASGATSETVETQYF.

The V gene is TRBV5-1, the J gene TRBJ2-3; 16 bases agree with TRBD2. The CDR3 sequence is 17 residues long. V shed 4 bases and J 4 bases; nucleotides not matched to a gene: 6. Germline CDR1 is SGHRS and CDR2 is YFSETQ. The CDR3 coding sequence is TGCGCCAGCAGCCACGGGACTAGCGGGAGGGGGGCAGATACGCAGTATTTT. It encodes CASSHGTSGRGADTQYF.

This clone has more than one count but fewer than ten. CDR3 sequence: CASSVGLRSYEQYF. The CDR3 DNA is TGTGCCAGCAGTGTGGGACTTCGCTCCTACGAGCAGTACTTC. This sequence joins TRBV27 and TRBJ2-7; D is possibly TRBD2 (6 bases). Trimming stripped 5 bases from V and 0 bases from J, with 11 bases between. Looked up from germline, CDR1 is MNHEY and CDR2 is SMNVEV (reference sequence). CDR3 size: 14 residues.

The CDR3 here is CASSPSGLAGGPFQETQYF. The CDR3 nucleotides are TGTGCCAGCAGTCCCTCTGGACTAGCGGGAGGGCCTTTCCAAGAGACCCAGTACTTC. This sequence joins TRBV28 and TRBJ2-5; TRBD2 matches at 15 bases. Germline V gene data show CDR1 as MDHEN and CDR2 as SYDVKM. The CDR3 totals 19 residues. The junction had 11 bases not matched to a gene; V was cut back by 5 bases and J by 1 base.

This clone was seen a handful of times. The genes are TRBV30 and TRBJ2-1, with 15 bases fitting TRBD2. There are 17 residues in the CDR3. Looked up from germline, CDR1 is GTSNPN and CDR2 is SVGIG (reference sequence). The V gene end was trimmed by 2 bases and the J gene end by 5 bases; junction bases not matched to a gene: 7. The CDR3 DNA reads TGTGCCTGGAGTCCCGGACTAGCGGGAGGGCAAGACAATGAGCAGTTCTTC. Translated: CAWSPGLAGGQDNEQFF.

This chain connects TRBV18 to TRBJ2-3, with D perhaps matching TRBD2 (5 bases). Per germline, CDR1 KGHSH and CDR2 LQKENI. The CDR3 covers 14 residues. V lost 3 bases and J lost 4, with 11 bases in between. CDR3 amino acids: CASSPSRGSDTQYF. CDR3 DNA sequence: TGTGCCAGCTCACCGAGCCGGGGATCAGATACGCAGTATTTT.

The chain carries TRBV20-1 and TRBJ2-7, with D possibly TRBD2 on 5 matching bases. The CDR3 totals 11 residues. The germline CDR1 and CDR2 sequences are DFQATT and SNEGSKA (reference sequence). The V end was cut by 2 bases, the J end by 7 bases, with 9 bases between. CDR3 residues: CSARSGGEQYF. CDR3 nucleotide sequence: TGCAGTGCTAGATCAGGCGGGGAGCAGTACTTC.

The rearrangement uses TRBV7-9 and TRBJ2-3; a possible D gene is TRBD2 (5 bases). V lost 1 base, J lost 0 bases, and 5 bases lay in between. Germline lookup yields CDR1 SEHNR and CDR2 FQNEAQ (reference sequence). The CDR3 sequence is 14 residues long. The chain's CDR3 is CASSLGTSTDTQYF. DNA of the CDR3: TGTGCCAGCAGCTTAGGGACTAGCACAGATACGCAGTATTTT.

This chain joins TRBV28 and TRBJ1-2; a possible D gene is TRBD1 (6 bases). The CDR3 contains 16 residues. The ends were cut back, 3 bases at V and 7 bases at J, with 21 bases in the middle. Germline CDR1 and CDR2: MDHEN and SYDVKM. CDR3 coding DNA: TGTGCCAGCAGTTTCCGGGCCAGGCAGGGGAGAGGTGGCTACACCTTC. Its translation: CASSFRARQGRGGYTF.